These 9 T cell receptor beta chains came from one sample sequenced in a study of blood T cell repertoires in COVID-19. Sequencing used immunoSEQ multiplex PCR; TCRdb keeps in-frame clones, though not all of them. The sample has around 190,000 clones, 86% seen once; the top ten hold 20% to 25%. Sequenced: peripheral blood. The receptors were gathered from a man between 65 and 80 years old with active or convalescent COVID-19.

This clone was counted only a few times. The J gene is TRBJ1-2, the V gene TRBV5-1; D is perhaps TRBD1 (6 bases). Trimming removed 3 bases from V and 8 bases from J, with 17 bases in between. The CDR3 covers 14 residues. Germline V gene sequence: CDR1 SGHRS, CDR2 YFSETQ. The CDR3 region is CASSSPPGVDGYTF. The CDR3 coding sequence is TGCGCCAGCAGCTCGCCCCCAGGGGTAGACGGCTACACCTTC.

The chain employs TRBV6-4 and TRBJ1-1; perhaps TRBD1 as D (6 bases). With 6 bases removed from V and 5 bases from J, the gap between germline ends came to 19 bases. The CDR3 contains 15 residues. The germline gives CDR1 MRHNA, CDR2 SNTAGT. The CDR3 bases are TGTGCCAGCAGCCCGGAGGCGGGGGCGAAGACTGAAGCTTTCTTT. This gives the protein CASSPEAGAKTEAFF.

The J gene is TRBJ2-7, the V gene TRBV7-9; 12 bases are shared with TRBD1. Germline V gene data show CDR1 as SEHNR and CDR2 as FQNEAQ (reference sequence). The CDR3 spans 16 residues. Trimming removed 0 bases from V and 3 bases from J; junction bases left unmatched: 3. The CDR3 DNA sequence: TGTGCCAGCAGCTTAGCGGGGACAGGGGGCAGCTACGAGCAGTACTTC. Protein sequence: CASSLAGTGGSYEQYF.

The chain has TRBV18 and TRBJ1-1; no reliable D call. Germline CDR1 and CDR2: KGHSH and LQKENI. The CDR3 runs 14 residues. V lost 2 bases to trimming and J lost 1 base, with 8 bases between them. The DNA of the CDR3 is TGTGCCAGCTCACCAAACAGCCAGAACACTGAAGCTTTCTTT. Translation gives CASSPNSQNTEAFF.

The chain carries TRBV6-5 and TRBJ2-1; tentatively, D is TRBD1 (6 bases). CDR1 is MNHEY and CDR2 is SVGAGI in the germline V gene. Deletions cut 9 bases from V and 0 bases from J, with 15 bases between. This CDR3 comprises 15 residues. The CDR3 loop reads CASKGHQSSYNEQFF. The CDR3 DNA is TGTGCCAGTAAGGGACACCAGTCCTCCTACAATGAGCAGTTCTTC.

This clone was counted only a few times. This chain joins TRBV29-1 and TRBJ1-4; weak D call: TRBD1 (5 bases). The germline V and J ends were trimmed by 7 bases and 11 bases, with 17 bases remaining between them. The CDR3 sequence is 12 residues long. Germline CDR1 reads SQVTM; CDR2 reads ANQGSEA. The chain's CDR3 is CSGQAGHGKLFF. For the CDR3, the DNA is TGCAGCGGACAAGCCGGACATGGGAAACTGTTTTTT. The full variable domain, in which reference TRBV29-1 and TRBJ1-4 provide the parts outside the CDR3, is SAVISQKPSRDICQRGTSLTIQCQVDSQVTMMFWYRQQPGQSLTLIATANQGSEATYESGFVIDKFPISRPNLTFSTLTVSNMSPEDSSIYLCSGQAGHGKLFFGSGTQLSVL.

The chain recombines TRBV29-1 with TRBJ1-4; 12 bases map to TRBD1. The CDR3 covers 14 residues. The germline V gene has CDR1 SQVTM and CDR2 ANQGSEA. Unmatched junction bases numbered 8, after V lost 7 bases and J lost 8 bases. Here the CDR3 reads CSAQPGTGGEKLFF. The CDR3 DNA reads TGCAGCGCCCAACCAGGGACAGGGGGCGAAAAACTGTTTTTT.

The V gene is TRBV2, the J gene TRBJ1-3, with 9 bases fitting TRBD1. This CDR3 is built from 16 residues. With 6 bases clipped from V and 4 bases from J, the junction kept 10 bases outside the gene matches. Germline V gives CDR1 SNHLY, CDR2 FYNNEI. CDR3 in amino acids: CASRNTGGAGGNTIYF. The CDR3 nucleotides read TGTGCCAGCAGGAACACAGGGGGCGCCGGGGGAAACACCATATATTTT.

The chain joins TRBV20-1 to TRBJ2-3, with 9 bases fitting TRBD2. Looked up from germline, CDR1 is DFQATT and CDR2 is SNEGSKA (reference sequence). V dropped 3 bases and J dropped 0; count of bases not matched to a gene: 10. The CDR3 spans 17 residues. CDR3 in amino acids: CSASSGLASASTDTQYF. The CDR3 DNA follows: TGCAGTGCTAGTAGCGGACTAGCGTCCGCTAGCACAGATACGCAGTATTTT.